This is a list of T cell receptor beta chains from one sample in a study of blood T cells in healthy people across ages. TCRdb passed the 5' RACE reads through MiXCR, listing each CDR3 protein once. Here the sample spans about 640,000 distinct CDR3 sequences, 58% being singletons. Material for sequencing was blood. These receptors originate from a man in his 60s in good health. Each CDR3 is given with its conserved first and last residue. Clone size, where shown, is once, few, many, or a class for clones that have expanded.

clone size	V gene	J gene	CDR3 protein
.	TRBV10-3	TRBJ1-1	CAITPQGQNTEAFF
.	TRBV29-1	TRBJ1-1	CSVERGAENTEAFF
.	TRBV7-2	TRBJ2-4	CASSPRLAPSNIQYF
.	TRBV12-3/TRBV12-4	TRBJ1-5	CASSLGTVSNQPQHF
.	TRBV6-5	TRBJ2-7	CASSNQGSLYEQYF
.	TRBV12-3/TRBV12-4	TRBJ1-4	CASSARAGGEKLFF
once	TRBV18	TRBJ2-1	CASSPRGAGSASSYNEQFF
.	TRBV28	TRBJ1-5	CASSHRTGGINQPQHF
.	TRBV12-3/TRBV12-4	TRBJ2-7	CASTEGPTNYEQYF
.	TRBV12-3/TRBV12-4	TRBJ1-2	CASSPRPGGYTF
many	TRBV25-1	TRBJ1-2	CASSGGYGYTF
once	TRBV6-1	.	CASSGNSQGYEQYF
many	TRBV20-1	TRBJ2-1	CSARASGGANEQFF
.	TRBV6-2/TRBV6-3	TRBJ1-4	CASSDGQGDEKLFF
.	TRBV10-3	TRBJ2-5	CAISGPGRDQETQYF
.	TRBV5-1	TRBJ2-1	CASSQTGLAGGNEQFF
few	TRBV11-2	TRBJ1-2	CASSLDWGGGNPYGYTF
.	TRBV28	TRBJ2-3	CASSGQLGTDTQYF